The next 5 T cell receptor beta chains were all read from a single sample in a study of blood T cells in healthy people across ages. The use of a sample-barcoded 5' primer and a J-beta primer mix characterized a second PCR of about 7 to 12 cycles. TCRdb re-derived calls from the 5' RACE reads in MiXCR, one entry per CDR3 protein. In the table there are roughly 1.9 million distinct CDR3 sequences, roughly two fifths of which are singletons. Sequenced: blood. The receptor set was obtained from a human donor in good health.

CDR3 residues: CASPQTQGAGHEQYF. The CDR3 bases are TGTGCCAGCCCCCAAACACAGGGGGCTGGTCACGAGCAGTACTTC. The chain links TRBV2 to TRBJ2-7; 9 bases align to TRBD1. The V and J ends lost 8 bases and 5 bases, in that order; junction bases with no gene match: 13. In germline, CDR1 is SNHLY, CDR2 FYNNEI. The CDR3 spans 15 residues.

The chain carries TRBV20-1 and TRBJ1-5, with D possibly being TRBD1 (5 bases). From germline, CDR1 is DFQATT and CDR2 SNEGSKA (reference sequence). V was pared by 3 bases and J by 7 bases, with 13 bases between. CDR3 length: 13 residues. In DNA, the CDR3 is TGCAGTGCTAGTGGCGGGGCCAGGCAGCCCCAGCATTTT. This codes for CSASGGARQPQHF.

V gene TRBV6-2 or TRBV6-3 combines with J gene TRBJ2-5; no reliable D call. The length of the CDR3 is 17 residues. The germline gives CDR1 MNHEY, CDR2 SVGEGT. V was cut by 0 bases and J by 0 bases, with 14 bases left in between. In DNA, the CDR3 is TGTGCCAGCAGTTACTCAGTGGACGGAAATTACCAAGAGACCCAGTACTTC. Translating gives CASSYSVDGNYQETQYF.

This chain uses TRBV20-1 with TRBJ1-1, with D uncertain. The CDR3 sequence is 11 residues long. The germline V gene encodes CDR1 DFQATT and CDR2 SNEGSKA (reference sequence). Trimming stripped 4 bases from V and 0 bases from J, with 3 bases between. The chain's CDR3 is CSAKLNTEAFF. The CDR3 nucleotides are TGCAGTGCTAAGTTGAACACTGAAGCTTTCTTT.

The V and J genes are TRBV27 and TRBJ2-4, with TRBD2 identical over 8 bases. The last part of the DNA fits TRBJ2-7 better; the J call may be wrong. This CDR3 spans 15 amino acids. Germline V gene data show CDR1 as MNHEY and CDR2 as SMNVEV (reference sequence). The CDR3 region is CASSLFGGVSYEQYF. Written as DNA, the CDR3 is TGTGCCAGCAGTTTATTCGGGGGGGTTTCCTACGAGCAGTACTTC.